A selection of T cell receptor beta chains follows, all from one sample in a study of cytomegalovirus exposure and HLA in healthy donors. Clones were read by immunoSEQ multiplex PCR, and TCRdb kept only the in-frame ones, dropping some. The sample consists of fewer than 120,000 clones, about three quarters of them appearing once. The source material was PBMCs. Source of these receptors: a woman between 55 and 75 years old in good health and CMV-seropositive. Both conserved end residues are part of each CDR3. A D gene is named only where the DNA matches it firmly. Part of the rows lack a size; the others show once, few, many or a class for expanded clones.

D gene,clone size,J gene,V gene,CDR3 protein,CDR3 DNA
TRBD1,few,TRBJ1-4,TRBV5-6,CASSLAPTGVGEKLFF,TGTGCCAGCAGCTTGGCCCCGACAGGGGTGGGGGAAAAACTGTTTTTT
TRBD2,NA,TRBJ2-1,TRBV12-5,CASGLVVLASGPYNEQFF,TGTGCTAGTGGTTTGGTAGTATTAGCTAGCGGGCCCTACAATGAGCAGTTCTTC
TRBD1,NA,TRBJ2-1,TRBV11-2,CASSGQTGQVPGDEQFF,TGTGCCAGCAGCGGCCAGACCGGACAGGTCCCTGGGGATGAGCAGTTCTTC
TRBD2,NA,TRBJ2-5,TRBV5-4,CASSPGTSPRHETQYF,TGTGCCAGCAGCCCCGGGACTAGCCCTCGTCACGAGACCCAGTACTTC
TRBD1,NA,TRBJ2-6,TRBV5-1,CASSLGQGASGANVLTF,TGCGCCAGCAGCTTAGGACAGGGGGCGAGTGGGGCCAACGTCCTGACTTTC
TRBD2,NA,TRBJ2-5,TRBV28,CASSPPGGQETQYF,TGTGCCAGCAGTCCCCCCGGGGGGCAAGAGACCCAGTACTTC
TRBD1,NA,TRBJ1-2,TRBV7-2,CASSLTGQYGYTF,TGTGCCAGCAGCTTGACAGGGCAGTATGGCTACACCTTC
NA,NA,TRBJ1-3,TRBV6-6,CASSYGISGNTIYF,TGTGCCAGCAGTTACGGCATCTCTGGAAACACCATATATTTT
TRBD1,NA,TRBJ2-7,TRBV9,CASSVGTGFYYEQYF,TGTGCCAGCAGCGTTGGGACAGGGTTTTACTACGAGCAGTACTTC
NA,NA,TRBJ1-5,TRBV6-5,CASSELGRPQHF,TGTGCCAGCAGTGAACTGGGGAGGCCCCAGCATTTT
TRBD1,NA,TRBJ2-7,TRBV5-1,CASSSTGTDPYEQYF,TGCGCCAGCAGCAGTACCGGGACAGATCCCTACGAGCAGTACTTC
NA,NA,TRBJ2-2,TRBV6-5,CASSYKAGGAGELFF,TGTGCCAGCAGTTACAAAGCCGGAGGGGCCGGGGAGCTGTTTTTT
NA,NA,TRBJ2-3,TRBV5-1,CASSLGNRVDTDTQYF,TGCGCCAGCAGCTTGGGAAACAGGGTCGATACAGATACGCAGTATTTT
NA,once,TRBJ2-7,TRBV21-1,CASSKRWALREYWEQYF,TGTGCCAGCAGCAAACGTTGGGCTTTGCGGGAGTATTGGGAGCAGTACTTC
NA,NA,TRBJ2-6,TRBV11-3,CASSLGDSGANVLTF,TGTGCCAGCAGCTTAGGCGACTCTGGGGCCAACGTCCTGACTTTC
TRBD1,NA,TRBJ2-1,TRBV2,CASSDPDRGAPGQFF,TGTGCCAGCAGTGATCCGGACAGGGGGGCTCCTGGGCAGTTCTTC
TRBD1,NA,TRBJ1-2,TRBV6-1,CASSKDRGYGYTF,TGTGCCAGCAGTAAAGACAGGGGTTATGGCTACACCTTC
TRBD2,NA,TRBJ2-5,TRBV7-6,CASSFAGGRASETQYF,TGTGCCAGCAGCTTCGCCGGCGGGAGGGCCTCAGAGACCCAGTACTTC
NA,once,TRBJ2-7,TRBV19,CASADSLEQYF,TGTGCCAGTGCCGACAGTCTGGAGCAGTACTTC
TRBD1,few,TRBJ1-5,TRBV6-5,CASRETGNYQPQHF,TGTGCCAGCAGAGAGACAGGGAACTATCAGCCCCAGCATTTT
NA,once,TRBJ2-7,TRBV7-6,CASSRTDATGEQYF,TGTGCCAGCAGCCGGACAGACGCGACTGGGGAGCAGTACTTC
TRBD2,NA,TRBJ2-1,TRBV10-3,CAIRAGGLDEQFF,TGTGCCATCAGGGCGGGAGGGCTGGATGAGCAGTTCTTC
NA,NA,TRBJ2-4,TRBV5-1,CASSLSGLAKNIQYF,TGCGCCAGCAGCTTGTCAGGACTAGCCAAAAACATTCAGTACTTC
TRBD1,NA,TRBJ1-6,TRBV7-9,CASTPGTGDNSPLHF,TGTGCCAGCACCCCTGGGACAGGGGATAATTCACCCCTCCACTTT
NA,NA,TRBJ2-7,TRBV15,CATSRDIQLYEQYF,TGTGCCACCAGCAGAGATATACAGCTGTACGAGCAGTACTTC